Presented here are 16 T cell receptor beta chains from one specimen sequenced in a study of cytomegalovirus exposure and HLA in healthy donors. With 60 Vbeta and 13 Jbeta primers, the PCR was carried out. The protocol was immunoSEQ multiplex PCR, while the TCRdb copy is restricted to in-frame clones and leaves out a portion. The data hold some 87,000 clones, with 60% to 85% observed a single time. Sequenced sample: PBMCs. Receptors were obtained from a woman aged 40-49 years in good health and CMV-seropositive.

The chain is built from TRBV6-1 and TRBJ2-3, with D perhaps matching TRBD1 (6 bases). V shed 6 bases and J shed 3 bases, with 13 bases lying between them. The CDR3 has 14 amino acids. Germline V gene lookup returns CDR1 MNHNS and CDR2 SASEGT. The CDR3 nucleotides read TGTGCCAGCAGGTTACAGGGTAGTACAGATACGCAGTATTTT. It is translated as CASRLQGSTDTQYF.

The rearrangement joins TRBV7-6 to TRBJ2-3, with D possibly TRBD1 on 5 matching bases. Trimming left V 5 bases short and J 4 bases short, with 7 bases between. The CDR3 is 12 amino acids. Germline CDR1 is SGHVS and CDR2 is FNYEAQ. The CDR3: CASSPGPDTQYF. The CDR3 region has the DNA TGTGCCAGCAGCCCAGGGCCAGATACGCAGTATTTT.

This chain uses TRBV7-6 with TRBJ2-5, with TRBD2 matching 11 bases. CDR1 and CDR2 from the germline V gene are SGHVS and FNYEAQ. J lost 4 bases, V lost 5 bases, and 3 bases had no gene match. This CDR3 region has 14 residues. This CDR3 reads CASSTSGGSETQYF. The CDR3 DNA reads as TGTGCCAGCAGCACTAGCGGGGGCTCAGAGACCCAGTACTTC.

The V call is TRBV5-4, the J call TRBJ2-7; 13 bases fit TRBD2. Germline-derived CDR1 and CDR2 are SGHNT and YYREEE (reference sequence). The CDR3 spans 15 residues. V lost 2 bases, J lost 9 bases, and 8 bases stayed unmatched. The CDR3 region is CASSFAGTSGIAQYF. The CDR3 DNA reads as TGTGCCAGCAGCTTCGCCGGGACTAGCGGGATCGCGCAGTACTTC.

V usage is TRBV6-1 and J usage is TRBJ1-1, with TRBD1 identical over 8 bases. Germline V CDR1 and CDR2: MNHNS, SASEGT. This CDR3 has 13 residues. With V trimmed by 6 bases and J by 8 bases, 8 bases remained unmatched. The CDR3 reads CASRGLQGAEAFF. The CDR3 coding sequence is TGTGCCAGCAGGGGACTTCAGGGGGCCGAAGCTTTCTTT.

The rearrangement uses TRBV28 and TRBJ2-3; 12 positions agree with TRBD2. V was pared by 2 bases and J by 6 bases, with 21 bases of the junction left unmatched. In germline, CDR1 is MDHEN, CDR2 SYDVKM. The CDR3 is 21 amino acids. DNA of the CDR3: TGTGCCAGCAGTTTAAATAGGCCCCAAGAAAAGACTAGCGGGAGATCGGATACGCAGTATTTT. Its translation: CASSLNRPQEKTSGRSDTQYF.

The chain couples TRBV6-1 to TRBJ2-1; TRBD2 matches at 8 bases. Trimming cost V 2 bases and J 3 bases; bases outside gene matches: 3. CDR1 MNHNS and CDR2 SASEGT come from the germline V gene. The CDR3 consists of 15 residues. CDR3 residues: CASSEFRGGYNEQFF. The CDR3 DNA reads TGTGCCAGCAGTGAATTCCGGGGGGGCTACAATGAGCAGTTCTTC.

The chain is built from TRBV18 and TRBJ1-6, with D possibly TRBD1 on 5 matching bases. The germline V gene encodes CDR1 KGHSH and CDR2 LQKENI. Trimming removed 6 bases from V and 5 bases from J, with 14 bases in between. The length of the CDR3 is 15 residues. CDR3 sequence: CASSPDSLDNSPLHF. The CDR3 coding sequence is TGTGCCAGCTCGCCAGACAGTTTGGATAATTCACCCCTCCACTTT.

The rearrangement uses TRBV5-1 and TRBJ2-7; 7 positions match TRBD2. From germline, CDR1 is SGHRS and CDR2 YFSETQ. The V and J ends lost 0 bases and 6 bases, in that order; junction bases with no gene match: 6. This CDR3 is 14 amino acids long. The CDR3 protein is CASSLVGGGGEQYF. The DNA of the CDR3 is TGCGCCAGCAGCTTGGTTGGCGGGGGTGGCGAGCAGTACTTC.

This chain uses TRBV7-2 with TRBJ2-1; possible D gene TRBD2, 7 bases. Per germline, CDR1 SGHTA and CDR2 FQGNSA. V lost 2 bases and J 4 bases, leaving 18 bases between the germline ends. The CDR3 is 17 amino acids. DNA of the CDR3: TGTGCCAGCAGCTTAATGCTTCGTGGGGGGGCATACAATGAGCAGTTCTTC. Its translation: CASSLMLRGGAYNEQFF.

A few counts support this clone. This chain connects TRBV18 to TRBJ2-7; 9 bases line up with TRBD2. The CDR3 has 15 residues. CDR1 KGHSH and CDR2 LQKENI come from the germline V gene. The V segment lost 2 bases and the J segment 2 bases; nucleotides outside the gene matches: 4. In DNA form, the CDR3 reads TGTGCCAGCTCACCAATTCGGACTAGCGCCTACGAGCAGTACTTC. Amino acid sequence: CASSPIRTSAYEQYF.

The table lists this clone with a few counts. The rearrangement uses TRBV27 and TRBJ2-7; 9 bases align to TRBD2. This CDR3 region has 16 residues. Germline CDR1 reads MNHEY; CDR2 reads SMNVEV (reference sequence). The junction had 10 bases not matched to a gene; V was cut back by 5 bases and J by 2 bases. As DNA, the CDR3 is TGTGCCAGCAGTCCACTGAGCGGGGGGCTTCCCTACGAGCAGTACTTC. Protein: CASSPLSGGLPYEQYF.

This clone was detected only once. The chain combines TRBV5-4 with TRBJ2-6, with D possibly being TRBD2 (5 bases). CDR1 and CDR2 (germline): SGHNT, YYREEE (reference sequence). Trimming took 4 bases from V and 4 from J, leaving 12 bases between them. The CDR3 sequence is 15 residues long. CDR3 sequence reads: CASSTEPGGANVLTF. In DNA, the CDR3 is TGTGCCAGCAGCACCGAGCCGGGAGGGGCCAACGTCCTGACTTTC.

The gene calls are TRBV30 and TRBJ2-7, with 7 bases aligning to TRBD1. The germline CDR1 and CDR2 sequences are GTSNPN and SVGIG (reference sequence). CDR3 size: 14 residues. The V and J ends lost 4 bases and 0 bases, in that order; junction bases with no gene match: 6. The CDR3 DNA reads as TGTGCCTGGACTCGACAGGGAGCCTCCTACGAGCAGTACTTC. Protein sequence: CAWTRQGASYEQYF.

The chain joins TRBV15 to TRBJ2-1, with 7 bases that match TRBD2. This CDR3 comprises 14 residues. Germline-derived CDR1 and CDR2 are LNHNV and YYDKDF (reference sequence). Trimming at V came to 0 bases and at J to 7 bases, leaving 3 bases not matched to a gene. The CDR3 here is CATSRDSGGNEQFF. The CDR3 bases are TGTGCCACCAGCAGAGATTCGGGGGGAAATGAGCAGTTCTTC.

As regards this clone: At one of its ends the junction is not consistent with the germline gene, which may arise from a read error. The V gene is TRBV7-9, the J gene TRBJ1-6; 7 nucleotides line up with TRBD1. The germline gives CDR1 SEHNR, CDR2 FQNEAQ (reference sequence). The CDR3 extends over 19 amino acids. CDR3: CSSSLDRRHATGKNSPLHF. CDR3 DNA sequence: TGTTCCAGCAGCTTAGACCGTCGCCATGCGACAGGGAAGAATTCACCCCTCCACTTT. The entire variable domain, with the rest obtained from reference TRBV7-9 and TRBJ1-6, is as follows: DTGVSQNPRHKITKRGQNVTFRCDPISEHNRLYWYRQTLGQGPEFLTYFQNEAQLEKSRLLSDRFSAERPKGSFSTLEIQRTEQGDSAMYLCSSSLDRRHATGKNSPLHFGNGTRLTVT.